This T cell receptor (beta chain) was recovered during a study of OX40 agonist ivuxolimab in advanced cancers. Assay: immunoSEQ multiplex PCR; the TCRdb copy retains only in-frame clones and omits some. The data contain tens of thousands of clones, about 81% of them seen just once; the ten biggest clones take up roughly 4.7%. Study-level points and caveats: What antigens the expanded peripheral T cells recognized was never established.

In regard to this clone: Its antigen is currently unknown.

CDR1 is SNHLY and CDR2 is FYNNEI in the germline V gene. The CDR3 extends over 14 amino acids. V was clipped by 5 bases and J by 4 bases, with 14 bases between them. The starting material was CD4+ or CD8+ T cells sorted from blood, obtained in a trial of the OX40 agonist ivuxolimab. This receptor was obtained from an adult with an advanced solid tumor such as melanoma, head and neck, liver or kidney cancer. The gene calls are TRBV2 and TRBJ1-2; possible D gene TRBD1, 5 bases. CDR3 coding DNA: TGTGCCAGCAGTCTACAGGACCCCAGCTATGGCTACACCTTC. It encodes CASSLQDPSYGYTF.